One sample yielded the 2 T cell receptor beta chains listed below, sequenced in a study of T cell responses to AZD1222 COVID-19 vaccine. Assay used: immunoSEQ multiplex PCR; TCRdb lists only in-frame clones, some missing. The data hold approximately 140,000 clones, with about 90% observed a single time. Source: peripheral blood, taken 28 days after the second dose of the MenACWY control vaccine. The origin of the receptors is an adult who received the MenACWY meningococcal vaccine as a control.

The CDR3, as DNA: TGTGCCAGCAGTCCTGGAGGGGGTCAGCCCCAGCATTTT. Its translation is CASSPGGGQPQHF. The chain employs TRBV12-3 or TRBV12-4 and TRBJ1-5; the D gene is possibly TRBD1 (6 bases). The CDR3 totals 13 residues. Trimming removed 5 bases at V and 6 bases at J, with 11 bases between.

The chain carries TRBV14 and TRBJ2-3; 11 bases map to TRBD2. From germline, CDR1 is SGHDN and CDR2 FVKESK. This CDR3 is 19 amino acids long. The J segment lost 2 bases and the V segment lost 0 bases, leaving 10 bases of the junction unmatched. The DNA for the CDR3 is TGTGCCAGCAGCCAAGATCTCGGGACTAGCGGAGATAACACAGATACGCAGTATTTT. It encodes CASSQDLGTSGDNTDTQYF.